The source of this T cell receptor beta chain is a study of cytomegalovirus exposure and HLA in healthy donors. Germline V CDR1 and CDR2: MGHRA, YSYEKL. This CDR3 contains 14 residues. Between the trimmed V and J ends, which lost 1 base and 5 bases, there was a span of 9 bases. PCR amplification relied on 60 Vbeta primers (plus 13 Jbeta primers). The method was immunoSEQ multiplex PCR; TCRdb's version includes in-frame clones alone and lacks a portion of them. The sample gives roughly 120,000 clones, 65% to 90% of which show up once; approximately 3% is in the top ten. What was sequenced was PBMCs. The TCR was taken from a woman under 30 in good health and CMV-seropositive. This chain uses TRBV4-1 with TRBJ1-3, with a weak D call TRBD1 (5 bases). In nucleotides, the CDR3 is TGCGCCAGCAGCCAAGGGCAGGGTCGAAACACCATATATTTT. As protein: CASSQGQGRNTIYF.